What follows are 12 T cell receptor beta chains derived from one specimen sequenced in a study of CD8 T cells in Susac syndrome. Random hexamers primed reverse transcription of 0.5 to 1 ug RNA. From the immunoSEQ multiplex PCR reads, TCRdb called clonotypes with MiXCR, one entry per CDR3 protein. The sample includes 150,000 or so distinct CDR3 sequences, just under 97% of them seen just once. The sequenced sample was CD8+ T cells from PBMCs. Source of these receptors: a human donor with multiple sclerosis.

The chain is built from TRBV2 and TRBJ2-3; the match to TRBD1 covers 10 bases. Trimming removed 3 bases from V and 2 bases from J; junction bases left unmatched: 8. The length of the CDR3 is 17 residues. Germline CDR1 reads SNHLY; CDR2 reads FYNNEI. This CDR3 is CASSEPLGQGTTDTQYF. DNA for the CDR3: TGTGCCAGCAGTGAGCCTCTGGGACAGGGGACCACAGATACGCAGTATTTT. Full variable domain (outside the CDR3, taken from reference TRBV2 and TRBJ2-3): EPEVTQTPSHQVTQMGQEVILRCVPISNHLYFYWYRQILGQKVEFLVSFYNNEISEKSEIFDDQFSVERPDGSNFTLKIRSTKLEDSAMYFCASSEPLGQGTTDTQYFGPGTRLTVL.

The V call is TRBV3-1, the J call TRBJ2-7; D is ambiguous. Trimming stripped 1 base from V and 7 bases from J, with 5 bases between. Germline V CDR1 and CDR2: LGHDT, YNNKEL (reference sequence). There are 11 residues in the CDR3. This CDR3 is CASSQGAEQYF. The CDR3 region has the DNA TGTGCCAGCAGCCAAGGGGCGGAGCAGTACTTC.

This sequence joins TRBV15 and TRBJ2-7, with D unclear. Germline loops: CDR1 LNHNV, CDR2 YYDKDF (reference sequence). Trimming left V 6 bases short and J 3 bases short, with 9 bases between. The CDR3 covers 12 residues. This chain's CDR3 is CATRGSLYEQYF. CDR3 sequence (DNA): TGTGCCACCAGGGGATCGCTCTACGAGCAGTACTTC. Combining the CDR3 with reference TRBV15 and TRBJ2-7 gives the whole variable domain DAMVIQNPRYQVTQFGKPVTLSCSQTLNHNVMYWYQQKSSQAPKLLFHYYDKDFNNEADTPDNFQSRRPNTSFCFLDIRSPGLGDTAMYLCATRGSLYEQYFGPGTRLTVT.

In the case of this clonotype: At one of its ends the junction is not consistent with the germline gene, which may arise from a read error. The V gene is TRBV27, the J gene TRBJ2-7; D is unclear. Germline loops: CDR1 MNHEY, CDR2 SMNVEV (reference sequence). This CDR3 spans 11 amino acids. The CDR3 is CATGTGAASDF. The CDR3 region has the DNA TGTGCCACAGGAACGGGCGCTGCTTCGGACTTC.

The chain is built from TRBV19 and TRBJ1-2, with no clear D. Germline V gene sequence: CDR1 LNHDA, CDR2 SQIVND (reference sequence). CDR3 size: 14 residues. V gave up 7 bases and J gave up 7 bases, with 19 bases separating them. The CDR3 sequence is CASTDGRGFGGYTF. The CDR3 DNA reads TGTGCCAGTACCGACGGACGAGGCTTCGGTGGCTACACCTTC.

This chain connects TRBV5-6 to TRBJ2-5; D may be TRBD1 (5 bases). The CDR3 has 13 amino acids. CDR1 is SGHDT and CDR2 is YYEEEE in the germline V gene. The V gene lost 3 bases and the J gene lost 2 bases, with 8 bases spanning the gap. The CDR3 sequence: CASSWQGQETQYF. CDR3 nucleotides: TGTGCCAGCAGCTGGCAGGGACAAGAGACCCAGTACTTC. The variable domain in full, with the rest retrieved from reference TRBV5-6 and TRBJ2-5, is DAGVTQSPTHLIKTRGQQVTLRCSPKSGHDTVSWYQQALGQGPQFIFQYYEEEERQRGNFPDRFSGHQFPNYSSELNVNALLLGDSALYLCASSWQGQETQYFGPGTRLLVL.

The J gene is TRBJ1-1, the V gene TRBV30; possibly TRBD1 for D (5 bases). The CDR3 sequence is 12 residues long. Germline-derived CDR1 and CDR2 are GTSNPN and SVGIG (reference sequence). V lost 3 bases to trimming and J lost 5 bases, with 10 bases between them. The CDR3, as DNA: TGTGCCTGGAGCAGGGTGGGGACTGAAGCTTTCTTT. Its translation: CAWSRVGTEAFF.

The CDR3 loop reads CATSKLGGEQYV. The CDR3 coding sequence is TGTGCCACCAGCAAACTAGGGGGAGAGCAGTACGTC. This chain uses TRBV15 with TRBJ2-7; perhaps TRBD1 as D (6 bases). The CDR3 runs 12 residues. Trimming shortened V by 4 bases and J by 7 bases, and 11 bases separated the two germline ends. Germline V gene data show CDR1 as LNHNV and CDR2 as YYDKDF (reference sequence).

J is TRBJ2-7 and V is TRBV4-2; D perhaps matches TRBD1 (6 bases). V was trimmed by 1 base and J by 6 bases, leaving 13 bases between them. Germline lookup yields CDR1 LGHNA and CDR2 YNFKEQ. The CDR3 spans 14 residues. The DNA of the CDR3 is TGTGCCAGCAGCCAAGTAGGGGGTAGGGGCGAGCAGTACTTC. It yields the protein CASSQVGGRGEQYF.

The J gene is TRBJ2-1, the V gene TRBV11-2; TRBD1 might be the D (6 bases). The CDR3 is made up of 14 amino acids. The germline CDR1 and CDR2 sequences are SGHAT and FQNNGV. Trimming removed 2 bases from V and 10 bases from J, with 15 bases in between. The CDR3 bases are TGTGCCAGCAGCTTAATAACAGGGACGGGCGAGCAGTTCTTC. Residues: CASSLITGTGEQFF.

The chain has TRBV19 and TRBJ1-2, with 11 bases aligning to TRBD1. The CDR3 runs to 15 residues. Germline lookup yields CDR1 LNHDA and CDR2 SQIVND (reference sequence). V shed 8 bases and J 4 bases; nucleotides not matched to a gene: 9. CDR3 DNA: TGTGCCAGTTCGAATGGAGGACAGGGGGCCTATGGCTACACCTTC. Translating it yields CASSNGGQGAYGYTF.

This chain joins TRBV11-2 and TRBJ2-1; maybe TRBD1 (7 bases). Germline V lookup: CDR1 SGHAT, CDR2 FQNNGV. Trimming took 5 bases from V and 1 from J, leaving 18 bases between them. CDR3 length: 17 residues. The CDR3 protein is CASSLPGGLGSYNEQFF. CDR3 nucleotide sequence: TGTGCCAGCAGCCTACCAGGGGGGTTAGGGTCCTACAATGAGCAGTTCTTC.